The clone carrying this T cell receptor beta chain was seen only a few times. As yet, its antigen is unknown. This sample stems from a study of T cell responses to AZD1222 COVID-19 vaccine. Turning to the study itself: Second doses at about 4 or about 12 weeks were pooled. Overall study findings and caveats: Spike as a whole was targeted by vaccine-associated CD4 TCRs, dominant at 160-218 and 743-854.

Here immunoSEQ multiplex PCR was the method, and the copy in TCRdb shows in-frame clones only, minus some. This table holds approximately 140,000 clones, 85% to 95% found once. CDR3 length: 13 amino acids. Trimming shortened V by 6 bases and J by 7 bases, and 15 bases separated the two germline ends. The origin of this receptor is an adult in good health. The rearrangement joins TRBV12-3 or TRBV12-4 to TRBJ1-2, with a weak D call TRBD1 (6 bases). Sample: peripheral blood, taken on day 0 of AZD1222 vaccination. The CDR3: CASRGTGQPGYTF. As DNA, the CDR3 is TGTGCCAGCAGAGGGACGGGACAACCTGGCTACACCTTC.